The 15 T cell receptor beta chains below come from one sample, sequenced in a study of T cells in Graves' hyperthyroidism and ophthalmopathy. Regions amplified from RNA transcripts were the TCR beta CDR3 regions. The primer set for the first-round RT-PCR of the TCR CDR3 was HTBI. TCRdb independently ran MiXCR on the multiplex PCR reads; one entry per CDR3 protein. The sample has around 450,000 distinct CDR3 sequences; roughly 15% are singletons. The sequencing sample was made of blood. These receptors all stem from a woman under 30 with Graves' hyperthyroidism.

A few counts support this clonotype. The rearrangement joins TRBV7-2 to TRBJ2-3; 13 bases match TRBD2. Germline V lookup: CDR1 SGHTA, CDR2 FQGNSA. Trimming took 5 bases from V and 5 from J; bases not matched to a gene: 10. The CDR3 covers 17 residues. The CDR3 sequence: CASSQDGLAGEIDTQYF. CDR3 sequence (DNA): TGTGCCAGCAGCCAAGATGGACTAGCGGGAGAGATAGATACGCAGTATTTT.

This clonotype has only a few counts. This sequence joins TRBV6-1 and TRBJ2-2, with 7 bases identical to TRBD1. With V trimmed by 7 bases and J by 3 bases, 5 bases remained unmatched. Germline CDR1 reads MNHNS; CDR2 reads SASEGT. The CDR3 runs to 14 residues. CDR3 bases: TGTGCCAGCACTATGACAGGGTACACCGGGGAGCTGTTTTTT. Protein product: CASTMTGYTGELFF.

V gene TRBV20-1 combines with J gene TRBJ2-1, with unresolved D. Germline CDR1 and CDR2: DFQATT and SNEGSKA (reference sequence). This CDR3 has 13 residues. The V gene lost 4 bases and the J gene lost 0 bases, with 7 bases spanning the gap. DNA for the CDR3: TGCAGTGCTACCCGGAGCTCCTACAATGAGCAGTTCTTC. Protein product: CSATRSSYNEQFF.

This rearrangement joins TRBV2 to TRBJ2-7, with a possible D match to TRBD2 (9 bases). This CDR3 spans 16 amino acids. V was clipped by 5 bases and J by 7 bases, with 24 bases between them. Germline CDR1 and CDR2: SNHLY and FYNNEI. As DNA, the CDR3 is TGTGCCAGCAGTAAGGACAGGGTAGCGGGAGTGGGGGAGCAGTACTTC. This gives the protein CASSKDRVAGVGEQYF. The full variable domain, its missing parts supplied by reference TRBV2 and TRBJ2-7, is EPEVTQTPSHQVTQMGQEVILRCVPISNHLYFYWYRQILGQKVEFLVSFYNNEISEKSEIFDDQFSVERPDGSNFTLKIRSTKLEDSAMYFCASSKDRVAGVGEQYFGPGTRLTVT.

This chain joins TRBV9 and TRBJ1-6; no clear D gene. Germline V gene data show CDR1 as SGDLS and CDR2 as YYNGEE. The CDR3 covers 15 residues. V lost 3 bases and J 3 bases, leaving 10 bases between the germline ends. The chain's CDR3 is CASSAQTDYNSPLHF. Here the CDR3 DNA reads TGTGCCAGCAGCGCCCAGACGGACTATAATTCACCCCTCCACTTT.

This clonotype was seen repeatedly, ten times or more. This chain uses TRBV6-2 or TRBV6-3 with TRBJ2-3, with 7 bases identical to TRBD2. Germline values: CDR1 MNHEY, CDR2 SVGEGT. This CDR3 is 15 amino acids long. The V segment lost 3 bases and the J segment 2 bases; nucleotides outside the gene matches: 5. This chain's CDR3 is CASSYLLAVTDTQYF. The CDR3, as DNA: TGTGCCAGCAGTTATCTCCTAGCGGTCACAGATACGCAGTATTTT.

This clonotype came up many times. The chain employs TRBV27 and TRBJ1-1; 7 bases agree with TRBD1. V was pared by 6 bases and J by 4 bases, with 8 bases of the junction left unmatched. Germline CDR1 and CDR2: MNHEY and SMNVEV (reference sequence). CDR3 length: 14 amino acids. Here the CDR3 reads CASSRGGSGTEAFF. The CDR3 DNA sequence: TGTGCCAGCAGCAGGGGGGGCTCGGGCACTGAAGCTTTCTTT.

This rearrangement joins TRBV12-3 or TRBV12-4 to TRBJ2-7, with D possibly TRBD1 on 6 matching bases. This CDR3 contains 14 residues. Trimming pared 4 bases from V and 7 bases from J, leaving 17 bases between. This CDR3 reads CASSSHTGTPEQYF. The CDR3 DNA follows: TGTGCCAGCAGTTCCCACACAGGGACACCAGAGCAGTACTTC.

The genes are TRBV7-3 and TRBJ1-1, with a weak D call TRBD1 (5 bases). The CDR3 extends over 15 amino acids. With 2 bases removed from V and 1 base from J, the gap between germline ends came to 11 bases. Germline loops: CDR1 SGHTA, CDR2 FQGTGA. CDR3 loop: CASSLSVRENTEAFF. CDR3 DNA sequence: TGTGCCAGCAGCTTATCTGTCAGGGAGAACACTGAAGCTTTCTTT.

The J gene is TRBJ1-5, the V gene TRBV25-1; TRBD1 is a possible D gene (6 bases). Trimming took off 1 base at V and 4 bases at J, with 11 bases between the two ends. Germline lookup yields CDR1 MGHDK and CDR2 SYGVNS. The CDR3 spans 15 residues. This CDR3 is CASSESAQGNQPQHF. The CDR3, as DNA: TGTGCCAGCAGTGAATCAGCGCAGGGGAATCAGCCCCAGCATTTT.

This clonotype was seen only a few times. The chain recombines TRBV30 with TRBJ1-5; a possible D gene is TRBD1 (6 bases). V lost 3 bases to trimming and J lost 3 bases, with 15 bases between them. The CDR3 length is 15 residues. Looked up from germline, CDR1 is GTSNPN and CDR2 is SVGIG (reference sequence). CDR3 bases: TGTGCCTGGAGCGCCGGGACATACGTCAATCAGCCCCAGCATTTT. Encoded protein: CAWSAGTYVNQPQHF. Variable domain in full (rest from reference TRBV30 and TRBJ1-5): SQTIHQWPATLVQPVGSPLSLECTVEGTSNPNLYWYRQAAGRGLQLLFYSVGIGQISSEVPQNLSASRPQDRQFILSSKKLLLSDSGFYLCAWSAGTYVNQPQHFGDGTRLSIL.

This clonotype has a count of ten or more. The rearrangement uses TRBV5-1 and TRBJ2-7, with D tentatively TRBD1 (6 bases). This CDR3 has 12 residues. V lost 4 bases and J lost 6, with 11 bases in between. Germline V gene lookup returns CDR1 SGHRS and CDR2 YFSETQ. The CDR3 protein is CASSLQGAEQYF. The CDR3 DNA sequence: TGCGCCAGCAGCCTACAGGGTGCCGAGCAGTACTTC.

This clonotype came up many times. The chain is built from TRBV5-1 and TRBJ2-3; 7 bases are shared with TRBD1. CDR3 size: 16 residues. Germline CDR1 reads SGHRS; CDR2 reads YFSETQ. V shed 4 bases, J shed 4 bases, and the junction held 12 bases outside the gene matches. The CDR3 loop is CASSLGGQWVSDTQYF. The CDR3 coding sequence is TGCGCCAGCAGCCTAGGGGGACAGTGGGTCTCAGATACGCAGTATTTT.

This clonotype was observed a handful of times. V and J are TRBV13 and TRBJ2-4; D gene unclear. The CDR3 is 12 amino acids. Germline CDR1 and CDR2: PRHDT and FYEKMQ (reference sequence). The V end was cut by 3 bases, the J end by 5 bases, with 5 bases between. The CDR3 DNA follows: TGTGCCAGCAGCTTCATTGAAAACATTCAGTACTTC. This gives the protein CASSFIENIQYF.

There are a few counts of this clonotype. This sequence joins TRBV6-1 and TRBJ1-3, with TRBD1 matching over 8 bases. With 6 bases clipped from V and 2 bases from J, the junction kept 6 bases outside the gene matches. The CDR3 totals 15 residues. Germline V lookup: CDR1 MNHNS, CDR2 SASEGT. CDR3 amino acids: CASSGTGGTGNTIYF. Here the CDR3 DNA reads TGTGCCAGCAGCGGAACAGGGGGAACTGGAAACACCATATATTTT.